Reported below is one T cell receptor (beta chain). This record comes from a study of blood T cell repertoires in COVID-19. The wider study: Donors in the United States, Italy and Spain gave samples during acute or convalescent COVID-19.

CDR3 size: 16 residues. Germline V gene sequence: CDR1 LGHDT, CDR2 YNNKEL (reference sequence). The V end lost 0 bases, the J end lost 9 bases, and 18 bases lay between the germline ends. Using immunoSEQ multiplex PCR, the repertoire was profiled, and TCRdb retains in-frame clones only, with some absent. The table has roughly 140,000 clones, roughly nine tenths seen once. Sequences were obtained from peripheral blood. The sequence came from a woman in her sixties or seventies with active COVID-19. The V call is TRBV3-1 (or the pseudogene TRBV3-2), the J call TRBJ2-1; TRBD2 is a possible D gene (6 bases). Here the CDR3 DNA reads TGTGCCAGCAGCCAAGACTTTACTGGGGGGAGCGTTGAGCAGTTCTTC. Its translation is CASSQDFTGGSVEQFF.